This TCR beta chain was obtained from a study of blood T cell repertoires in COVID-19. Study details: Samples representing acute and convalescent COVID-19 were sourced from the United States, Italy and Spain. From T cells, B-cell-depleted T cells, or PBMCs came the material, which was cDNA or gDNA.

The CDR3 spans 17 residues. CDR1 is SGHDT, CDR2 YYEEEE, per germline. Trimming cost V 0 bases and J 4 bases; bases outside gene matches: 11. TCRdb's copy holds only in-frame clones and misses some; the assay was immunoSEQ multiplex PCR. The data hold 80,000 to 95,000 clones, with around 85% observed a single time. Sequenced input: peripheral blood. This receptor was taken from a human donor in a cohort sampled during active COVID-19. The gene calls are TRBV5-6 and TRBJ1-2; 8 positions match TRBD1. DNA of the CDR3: TGTGCCAGCAGCTTGGGATTAAATGGACAGGGACTCTATGGCTACACCTTC. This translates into CASSLGLNGQGLYGYTF.